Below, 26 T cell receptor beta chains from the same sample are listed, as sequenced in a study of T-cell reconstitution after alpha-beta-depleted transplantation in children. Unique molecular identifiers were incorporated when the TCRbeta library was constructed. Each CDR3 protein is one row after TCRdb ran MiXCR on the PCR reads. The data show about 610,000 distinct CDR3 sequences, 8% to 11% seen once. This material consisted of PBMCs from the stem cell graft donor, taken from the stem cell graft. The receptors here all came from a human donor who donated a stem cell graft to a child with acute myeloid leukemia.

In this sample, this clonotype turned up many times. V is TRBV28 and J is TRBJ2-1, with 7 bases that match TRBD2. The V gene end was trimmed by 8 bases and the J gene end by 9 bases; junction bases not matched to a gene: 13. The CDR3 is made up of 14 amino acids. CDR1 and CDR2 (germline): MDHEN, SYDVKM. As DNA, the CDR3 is TGTGCCAGCCTTACCCGGCGGGAGTTATGTGAGCAGTTCTTC. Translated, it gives CASLTRRELCEQFF.

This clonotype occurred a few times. CDR3 DNA: TGCAGTGCTAGAGACCCGGGGCGCACAGATACGCAGTATTTT. Its protein is CSARDPGRTDTQYF. This chain uses TRBV20-1 with TRBJ2-3, with D perhaps being TRBD1 or TRBD2 (5 bases each). The germline CDR1 and CDR2 sequences are DFQATT and SNEGSKA (reference sequence). The CDR3 has 14 residues. The germline V and J ends were trimmed by 0 bases and 1 base, with 8 bases remaining between them.

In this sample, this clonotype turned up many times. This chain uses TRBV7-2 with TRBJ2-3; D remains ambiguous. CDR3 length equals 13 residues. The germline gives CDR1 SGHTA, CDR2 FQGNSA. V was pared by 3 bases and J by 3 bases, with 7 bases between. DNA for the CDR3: TGTGCCAGCAGCTTCATGGGGACAGATACGCAGTATTTT. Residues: CASSFMGTDTQYF. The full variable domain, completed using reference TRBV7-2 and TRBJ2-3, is GAGVSQSPSNKVTEKGKDVELRCDPISGHTALYWYRQSLGQGLEFLIYFQGNSAPDKSGLPSDRFSAERTGGSVSTLTIQRTQQEDSAVYLCASSFMGTDTQYFGPGTRLTVL.

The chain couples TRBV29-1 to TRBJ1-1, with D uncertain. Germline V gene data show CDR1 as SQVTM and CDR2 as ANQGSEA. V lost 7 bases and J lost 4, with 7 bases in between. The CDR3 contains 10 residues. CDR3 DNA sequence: TGCAGCGGAATCACCACTGAAGCTTTCTTT. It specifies CSGITTEAFF.

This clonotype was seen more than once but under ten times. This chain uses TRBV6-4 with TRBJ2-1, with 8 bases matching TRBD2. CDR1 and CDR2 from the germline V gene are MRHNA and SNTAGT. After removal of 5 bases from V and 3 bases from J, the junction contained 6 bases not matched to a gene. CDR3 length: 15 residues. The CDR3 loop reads CASSPGGSGYNEQFF. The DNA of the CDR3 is TGTGCCAGCAGTCCGGGGGGGAGCGGCTACAATGAGCAGTTCTTC.

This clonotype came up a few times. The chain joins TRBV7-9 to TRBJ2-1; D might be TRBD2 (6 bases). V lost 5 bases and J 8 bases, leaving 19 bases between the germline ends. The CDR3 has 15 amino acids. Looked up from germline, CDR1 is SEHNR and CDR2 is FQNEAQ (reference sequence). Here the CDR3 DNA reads TGTGCCAGCAGCCCCCGGGCGGGGTGGGGGGATGAGCAGTTCTTC. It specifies CASSPRAGWGDEQFF.

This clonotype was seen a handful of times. CDR3 DNA sequence: TGTGCCACCGGAGGGACCGGGGAGCTGTTTTTT. This gives the protein CATGGTGELFF. The chain recombines TRBV25-1 with TRBJ2-2; a possible D gene is TRBD2 (6 bases). There are 11 residues in the CDR3. Trimming removed 10 bases from V and 5 bases from J, with 8 bases in between. CDR1 and CDR2 (germline): MGHDK, SYGVNS. Full variable domain (rest looked up from reference TRBV25-1 and TRBJ2-2): EADIYQTPRYLVIGTGKKITLECSQTMGHDKMYWYQQDPGMELHLIHYSYGVNSTEKGDLSSESTVSRIRTEHFPLTLESARPSHTSQYLCATGGTGELFFGEGSRLTVL.

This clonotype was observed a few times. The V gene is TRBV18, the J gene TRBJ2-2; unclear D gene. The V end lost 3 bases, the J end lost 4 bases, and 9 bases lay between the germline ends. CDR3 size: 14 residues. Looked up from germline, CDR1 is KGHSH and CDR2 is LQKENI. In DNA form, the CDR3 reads TGTGCCAGCTCACCGTTCTCCGGCACCGGGGAGCTGTTTTTT. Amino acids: CASSPFSGTGELFF.

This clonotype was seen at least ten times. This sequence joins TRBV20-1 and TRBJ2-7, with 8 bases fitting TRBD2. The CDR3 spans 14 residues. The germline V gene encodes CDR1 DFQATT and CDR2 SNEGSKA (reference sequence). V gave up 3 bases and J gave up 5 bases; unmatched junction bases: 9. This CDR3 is CSARAPGGPNEQYF. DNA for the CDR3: TGCAGTGCTAGGGCGCCGGGAGGGCCCAACGAGCAGTACTTC.

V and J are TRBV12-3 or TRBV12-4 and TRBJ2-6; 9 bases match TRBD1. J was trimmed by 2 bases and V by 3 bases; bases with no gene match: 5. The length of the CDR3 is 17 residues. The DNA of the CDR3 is TGTGCCAGCAGTTTCCCGCGGACAGGGGCTGGGGCCAACGTCCTGACTTTC. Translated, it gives CASSFPRTGAGANVLTF.

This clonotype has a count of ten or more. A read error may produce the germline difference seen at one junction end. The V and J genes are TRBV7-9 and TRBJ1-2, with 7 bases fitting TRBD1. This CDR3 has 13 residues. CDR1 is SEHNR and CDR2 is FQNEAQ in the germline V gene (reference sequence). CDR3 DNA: TGTGCCAGCAGTTTAGGGACAGTCTATGGCTACACCTTC. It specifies CASSLGTVYGYTF. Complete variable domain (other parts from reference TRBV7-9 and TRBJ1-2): DTGVSQNPRHKITKRGQNVTFRCDPISEHNRLYWYRQTLGQGPEFLTYFQNEAQLEKSRLLSDRFSAERPKGSFSTLEIQRTEQGDSAMYLCASSLGTVYGYTFGSGTRLTVV.

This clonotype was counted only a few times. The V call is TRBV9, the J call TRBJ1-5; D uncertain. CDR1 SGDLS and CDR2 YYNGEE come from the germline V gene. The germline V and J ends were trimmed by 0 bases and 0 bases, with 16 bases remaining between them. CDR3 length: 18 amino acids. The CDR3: CASSVGPEPHYSNQPQHF. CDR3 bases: TGTGCCAGCAGCGTAGGGCCAGAGCCGCACTATAGCAATCAGCCCCAGCATTTT.

The CDR3 DNA sequence: TGCAGTGCCCGTACTCAGTACCAAGAGACCCAGTACTTC. Translating it yields CSARTQYQETQYF. This chain joins TRBV20-1 and TRBJ2-5; D is ambiguous. The V gene's germline CDR1 is DFQATT and CDR2 SNEGSKA (reference sequence). The length of the CDR3 is 13 residues. Trimming took off 6 bases at V and 0 bases at J, with 11 bases between the two ends.

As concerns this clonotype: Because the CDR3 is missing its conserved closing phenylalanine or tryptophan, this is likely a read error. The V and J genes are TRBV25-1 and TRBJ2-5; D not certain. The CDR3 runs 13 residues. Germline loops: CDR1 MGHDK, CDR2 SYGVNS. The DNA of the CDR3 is TGTGCCAGCAATGAAGGGTGGCAAGAGACCCAGTACTGC. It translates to CASNEGWQETQYC.

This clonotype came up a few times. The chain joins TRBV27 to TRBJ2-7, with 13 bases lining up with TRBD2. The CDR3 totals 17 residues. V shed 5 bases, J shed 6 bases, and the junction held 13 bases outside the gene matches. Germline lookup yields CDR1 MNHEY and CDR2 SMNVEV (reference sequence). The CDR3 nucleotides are TGTGCCAGCAGTAGATTTGACGGACTAGCGGGAGTCTCCGAGCAGTACTTC. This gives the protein CASSRFDGLAGVSEQYF.

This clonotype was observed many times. CDR3 sequence: CSASAPSSYNEQFF. In DNA, the CDR3 is TGCAGTGCTAGTGCCCCCAGCTCCTACAATGAGCAGTTCTTC. This sequence joins TRBV20-1 and TRBJ2-1; D call uncertain. CDR1 and CDR2 from the germline V gene are DFQATT and SNEGSKA (reference sequence). The CDR3 is 14 amino acids. V was trimmed by 3 bases and J by 0 bases, leaving 9 bases between them.

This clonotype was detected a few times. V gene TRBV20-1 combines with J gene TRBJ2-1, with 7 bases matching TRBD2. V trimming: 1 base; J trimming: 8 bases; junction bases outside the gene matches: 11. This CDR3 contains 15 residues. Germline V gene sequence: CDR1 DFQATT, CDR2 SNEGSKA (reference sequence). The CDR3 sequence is CSARALAAYFDEQFF. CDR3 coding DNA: TGCAGTGCTAGAGCCCTAGCGGCCTACTTTGATGAGCAGTTCTTC.

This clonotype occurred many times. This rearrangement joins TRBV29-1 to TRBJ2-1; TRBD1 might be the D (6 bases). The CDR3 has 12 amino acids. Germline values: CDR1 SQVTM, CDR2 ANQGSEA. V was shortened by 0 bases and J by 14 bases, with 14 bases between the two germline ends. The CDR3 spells CSVEEGAPGEFF. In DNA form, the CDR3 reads TGCAGCGTTGAAGAGGGGGCGCCTGGGGAGTTCTTC.

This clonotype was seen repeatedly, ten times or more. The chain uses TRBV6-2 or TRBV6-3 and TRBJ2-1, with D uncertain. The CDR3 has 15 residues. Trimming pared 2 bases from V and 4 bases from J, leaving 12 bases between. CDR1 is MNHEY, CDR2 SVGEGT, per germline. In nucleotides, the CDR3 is TGTGCCAGCAGTTACCTTGCGGAGCAATACAATGAGCAGTTCTTC. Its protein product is CASSYLAEQYNEQFF.

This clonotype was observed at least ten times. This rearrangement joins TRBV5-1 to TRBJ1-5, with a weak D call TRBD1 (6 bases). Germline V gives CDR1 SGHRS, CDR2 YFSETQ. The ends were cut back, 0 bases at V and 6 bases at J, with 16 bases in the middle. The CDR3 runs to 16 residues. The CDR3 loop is CASSLDKARGSQPQHF. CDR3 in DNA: TGCGCCAGCAGCTTGGACAAGGCCAGGGGTTCTCAGCCCCAGCATTTT. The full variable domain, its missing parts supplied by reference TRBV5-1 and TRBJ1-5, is KAGVTQTPRYLIKTRGQQVTLSCSPISGHRSVSWYQQTPGQGLQFLFEYFSETQRNKGNFPGRFSGRQFSNSRSEMNVSTLELGDSALYLCASSLDKARGSQPQHFGDGTRLSIL.

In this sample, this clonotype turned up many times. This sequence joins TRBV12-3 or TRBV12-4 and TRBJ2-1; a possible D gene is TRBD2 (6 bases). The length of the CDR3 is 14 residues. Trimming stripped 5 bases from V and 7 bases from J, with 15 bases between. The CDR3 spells CASSPTRLGNEQFF. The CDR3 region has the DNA TGTGCCAGCAGTCCTACTCGACTAGGAAATGAGCAGTTCTTC.

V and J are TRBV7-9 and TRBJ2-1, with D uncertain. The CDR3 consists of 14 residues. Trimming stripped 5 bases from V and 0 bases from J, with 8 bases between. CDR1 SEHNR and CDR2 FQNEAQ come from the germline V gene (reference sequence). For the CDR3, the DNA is TGTGCCAGCAGCGGGCTGAGCTCCTACAATGAGCAGTTCTTC. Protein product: CASSGLSSYNEQFF.

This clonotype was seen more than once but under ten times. The CDR3 reads CSASWGGGTGSTEAFF. The DNA for the CDR3 is TGCAGCGCCTCGTGGGGGGGTGGGACCGGGTCGACTGAAGCTTTCTTT. This chain links TRBV29-1 with TRBJ1-1; D might be TRBD1 (5 bases). Trimming cost V 7 bases and J 5 bases, with 26 bases left between them. The CDR3 sequence is 16 residues long. Looked up from germline, CDR1 is SQVTM and CDR2 is ANQGSEA.

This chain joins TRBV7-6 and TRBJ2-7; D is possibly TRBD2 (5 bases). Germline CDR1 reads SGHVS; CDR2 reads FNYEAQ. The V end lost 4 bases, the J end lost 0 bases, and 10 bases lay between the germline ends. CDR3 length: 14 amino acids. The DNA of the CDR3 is TGTGCCAGCAGCTACCGGGATGTCTCCTACGAGCAGTACTTC. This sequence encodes CASSYRDVSYEQYF.

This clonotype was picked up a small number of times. CDR3 sequence: CASSQDITYEQYF. In DNA, the CDR3 is TGCGCCAGCAGCCAAGATATAACGTACGAGCAGTACTTC. V gene TRBV4-3 combines with J gene TRBJ2-7; D not resolved. Germline CDR1 reads LGHNA; CDR2 reads YSLEER. The CDR3 loop spans 13 amino acids. V lost 0 bases, J lost 4 bases, and 7 bases lay in between.

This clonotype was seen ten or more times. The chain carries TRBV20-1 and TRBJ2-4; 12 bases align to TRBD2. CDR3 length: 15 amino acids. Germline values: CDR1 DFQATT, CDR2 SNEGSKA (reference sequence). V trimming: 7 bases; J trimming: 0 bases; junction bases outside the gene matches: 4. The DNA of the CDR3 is TGCAGTGAACTAGCGGGAGGACTAGCCAAAAACATTCAGTACTTC. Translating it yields CSELAGGLAKNIQYF.